The clone carrying this T cell receptor (beta chain) appeared a single time. The sample belongs to a study of blood T cell repertoires in COVID-19. Germline-derived CDR1 and CDR2 are SGHNT and YENEEA. This CDR3 is built from 15 residues. J lost 4 bases, V lost 5 bases, and 8 bases had no gene match. The assay was immunoSEQ multiplex PCR, and TCRdb's table has in-frame clones only and misses some. The sample has about 230,000 clones; approximately 85% are singletons. The genes are TRBV11-3 and TRBJ2-3; 8 positions match TRBD2. The specimen was peripheral blood. The TCR sequence derives from a man over 45 with COVID-19, enrolled during active disease. This chain's CDR3 is CASSVSGGRSDTQYF. CDR3 nucleotides: TGTGCCAGCAGCGTAAGCGGGGGACGATCAGATACGCAGTATTTT.